Many counts were recorded for the clone carrying this T cell receptor beta chain. Its target is unknown. This specimen comes from a study of blood T cells in healthy people across ages. Study outcomes and limitations: With donor CMV status unknown, expanded clonotype changes were possibly confounded.

Looked up from germline, CDR1 is MNHEY and CDR2 is SVGAGI. V lost 5 bases and J 4 bases, leaving 17 bases between the germline ends. This CDR3 region has 15 residues. PCR was performed a second time for about 7 to 12 cycles using a sample-barcoded 5' primer and a J-beta primer mix. TCRdb ran MiXCR on the 5' RACE reads and lists one entry per CDR3 protein. The sample records over 950,000 distinct CDR3 sequences, more than 30% being singletons. The specimen sequenced was blood. V is TRBV6-5 and J is TRBJ1-2; D may be TRBD1 (6 bases). The origin of this receptor is a man aged 18 to 35 in good health. Written as DNA, the CDR3 is TGTGCCAGCAGTCTTAGGGGGAGACCTGGCTATGGCTACACCTTC. Residues: CASSLRGRPGYGYTF.